The 15 T cell receptor beta chains below were found in one sample sequenced in a study of shared clonotypes between healthy human individuals. Produced via immunoSEQ multiplex PCR; TCRdb's table is partial and in-frame only. The repertoire consists of hundreds of thousands of clones, with less than 96% occurring once and the leading ten covering approximately 0.062%. The sequenced material came from naive CD4+ T cells sorted from blood. Subset noted: CD45RA+ positively selected. The receptor source for this set is a woman under 40 in good health.

This clone was seen just once. V is TRBV27 and J is TRBJ1-6, with a possible D match to TRBD1 (6 bases). Trimming shortened V by 7 bases and J by 2 bases, and 9 bases separated the two germline ends. Germline CDR1 is MNHEY and CDR2 is SMNVEV (reference sequence). CDR3 length: 14 residues. CDR3 nucleotide sequence: TGTGCCAGCACCCGGGACACCTATAATTCACCCCTCCACTTT. Translated, it gives CASTRDTYNSPLHF.

The chain is built from TRBV2 and TRBJ2-5; 9 positions match TRBD2. Per the germline V gene, CDR1 is SNHLY and CDR2 is FYNNEI. The CDR3 has 14 residues. With 8 bases clipped from V and 5 bases from J, the junction kept 9 bases outside the gene matches. CDR3 loop: CASYSGSISETQYF. The CDR3 DNA sequence: TGTGCCAGCTATAGCGGGAGCATTTCGGAGACCCAGTACTTC.

The chain combines TRBV18 with TRBJ2-1; D uncertain. Trimming removed 4 bases at V and 0 bases at J, with 16 bases between. CDR1 and CDR2 (germline): KGHSH, LQKENI. The CDR3 is made up of 17 amino acids. CDR3 bases: TGTGCCAGCTCACTTTCCGTTCAGCCACGCTCCTACAATGAGCAGTTCTTC. Amino acids: CASSLSVQPRSYNEQFF.

This clone was detected only once. The J gene is TRBJ2-7, the V gene TRBV19; D unclear. V lost 5 bases and J 3 bases, leaving 11 bases between the germline ends. Looked up from germline, CDR1 is LNHDA and CDR2 is SQIVND (reference sequence). CDR3 size: 13 residues. In DNA form, the CDR3 reads TGTGCCAGTAGTCAAGACGGAAGCTACGAGCAGTACTTC. This sequence encodes CASSQDGSYEQYF.

The chain has TRBV5-1 and TRBJ2-7, with D perhaps matching TRBD2 (6 bases). The germline CDR1 and CDR2 sequences are SGHRS and YFSETQ. The CDR3 sequence is 11 residues long. Deletions cut 4 bases from V and 6 bases from J, with 8 bases between. The DNA for the CDR3 is TGCGCCAGCAGCGGGGGGTCCGAGCAGTACTTC. Its protein is CASSGGSEQYF. The variable domain in full, with the rest retrieved from reference TRBV5-1 and TRBJ2-7, is KAGVTQTPRYLIKTRGQQVTLSCSPISGHRSVSWYQQTPGQGLQFLFEYFSETQRNKGNFPGRFSGRQFSNSRSEMNVSTLELGDSALYLCASSGGSEQYFGPGTRLTVT.

The chain joins TRBV5-1 to TRBJ1-3; D is possibly TRBD1 (5 bases). Per germline, CDR1 SGHRS and CDR2 YFSETQ. This CDR3 is 18 amino acids long. V lost 1 base to trimming and J lost 0 bases, with 17 bases between them. The CDR3 nucleotides are TGCGCCAGCAGCTTGCGTACAGGACCTCTCTCCTCTGGAAACACCATATATTTT. Protein: CASSLRTGPLSSGNTIYF.

V gene TRBV4-1 combines with J gene TRBJ2-2; D is uncertain. The CDR3 has 13 amino acids. CDR1 and CDR2 (germline): MGHRA, YSYEKL. The CDR3 bases are TGCGCAGGCGGTGACCAGAACACCGGGGAGCTGTTTTTT. Amino acids: CAGGDQNTGELFF.

V usage is TRBV27 and J usage is TRBJ1-2, with a weak D call TRBD1 (5 bases). CDR1 MNHEY and CDR2 SMNVEV come from the germline V gene (reference sequence). Trimming stripped 5 bases from V and 8 bases from J, with 21 bases between. The CDR3 consists of 15 residues. The CDR3 loop is CASSLSSGGTLGYTF. For the CDR3, the DNA is TGTGCCAGCAGTCTCAGTTCAGGAGGGACCCTAGGCTACACCTTC.

The chain combines TRBV2 with TRBJ1-1; the D is unclear. The CDR3 covers 12 residues. Trimming cost V 6 bases and J 3 bases, with 8 bases left between them. Germline CDR1 and CDR2: SNHLY and FYNNEI. The CDR3 DNA is TGTGCCAGCAGAGATCCGGACACTGAAGCTTTCTTT. It encodes CASRDPDTEAFF.

This sequence joins TRBV18 and TRBJ2-1, with TRBD2 as a possible D gene (5 bases). The CDR3 covers 18 residues. CDR1 and CDR2 (germline): KGHSH, LQKENI. Trimming left V 6 bases short and J 0 bases short, with 21 bases between. The CDR3 protein is CASSRFRESGRSYNEQFF. The DNA of the CDR3 is TGTGCCAGCTCGCGTTTTAGGGAGTCTGGGCGCTCCTACAATGAGCAGTTCTTC.

The genes are TRBV5-6 and TRBJ2-5, with 8 bases that match TRBD1. CDR3 size: 15 residues. The germline V gene has CDR1 SGHDT and CDR2 YYEEEE. With 4 bases clipped from V and 7 bases from J, the junction kept 12 bases outside the gene matches. The CDR3 nucleotides are TGTGCCAGCAGCAAAGGACAGGGTTTCTCGGGGACCCAGTACTTC. As protein: CASSKGQGFSGTQYF.

This chain connects TRBV5-4 to TRBJ2-4, with 9 bases identical to TRBD2. Germline loops: CDR1 SGHNT, CDR2 YYREEE (reference sequence). This CDR3 is 19 amino acids long. V dropped 4 bases and J dropped 0; count of bases not matched to a gene: 14. The CDR3 spells CASSPSARSGGIAKNIQYF. CDR3 DNA sequence: TGTGCCAGCAGCCCCTCAGCACGTAGCGGGGGTATAGCCAAAAACATTCAGTACTTC.

This clone is a singleton in its sample. V and J are TRBV4-2 and TRBJ1-4, with 8 bases fitting TRBD1. This CDR3 region has 17 residues. The ends lost 5 bases at V and 5 bases at J; junction bases unmatched: 13. From germline, CDR1 is LGHNA and CDR2 YNFKEQ. CDR3 sequence (DNA): TGTGCCAGCAGCTCTCCCCCATGGACAGGGAAGAATGAAAAACTGTTTTTT. It specifies CASSSPPWTGKNEKLFF.

In this sample, this clone turned up a few times. The chain recombines TRBV10-3 with TRBJ1-1; weak D call: TRBD1 (6 bases). The CDR3 extends over 13 amino acids. Germline lookup yields CDR1 ENHRY and CDR2 SYGVKD. Trimming stripped 10 bases from V and 2 bases from J, with 14 bases between. CDR3: CATARQVNTEAFF. The CDR3 DNA reads TGTGCCACCGCCCGACAGGTTAACACTGAAGCTTTCTTT.

This chain uses TRBV5-1 with TRBJ1-1; D gene ambiguous. The CDR3 covers 15 residues. Deletions cut 0 bases from V and 3 bases from J, with 12 bases between. Germline V gives CDR1 SGHRS, CDR2 YFSETQ. Written as DNA, the CDR3 is TGCGCCAGCAGCTTGGTCGCCGCAGGAGACACTGAAGCTTTCTTT. Its translation: CASSLVAAGDTEAFF.